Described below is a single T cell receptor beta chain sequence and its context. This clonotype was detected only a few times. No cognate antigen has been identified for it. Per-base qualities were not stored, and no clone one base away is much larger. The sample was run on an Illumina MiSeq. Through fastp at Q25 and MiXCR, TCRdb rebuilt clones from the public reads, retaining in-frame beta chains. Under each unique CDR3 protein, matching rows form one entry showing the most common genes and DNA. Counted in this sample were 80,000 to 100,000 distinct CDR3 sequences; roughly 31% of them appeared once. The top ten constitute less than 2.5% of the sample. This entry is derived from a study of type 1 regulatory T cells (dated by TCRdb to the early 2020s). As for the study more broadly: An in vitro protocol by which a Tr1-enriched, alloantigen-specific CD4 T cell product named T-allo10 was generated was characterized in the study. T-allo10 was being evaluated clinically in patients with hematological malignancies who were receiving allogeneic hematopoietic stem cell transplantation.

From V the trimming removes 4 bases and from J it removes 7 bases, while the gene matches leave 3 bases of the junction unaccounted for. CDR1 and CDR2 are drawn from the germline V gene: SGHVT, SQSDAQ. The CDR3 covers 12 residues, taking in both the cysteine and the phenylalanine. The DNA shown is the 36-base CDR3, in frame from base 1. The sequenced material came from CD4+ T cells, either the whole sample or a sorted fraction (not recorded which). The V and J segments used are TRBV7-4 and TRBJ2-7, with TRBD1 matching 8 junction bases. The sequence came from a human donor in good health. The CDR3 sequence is CASSSRDREQYF. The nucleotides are TGTGCCAGCAGCTCCCGGGACAGGGAGCAGTACTTC.